The 28 T cell receptor beta chains below were found in one sample sequenced in a study of technical replicates of blood from a handful of donors. Method: immunoSEQ multiplex PCR; TCRdb's copy keeps in-frame clones and lacks some. The data hold approximately 59,000 clones, with 70% to 90% observed a single time. Sequenced: PBMCs. The receptor source for this set is a human donor in good health. Some clones in this sample may be carry-over from other donors' samples.

This chain uses TRBV5-1 with TRBJ2-5; 9 bases map to TRBD1. Germline V gives CDR1 SGHRS, CDR2 YFSETQ. The CDR3 has 15 residues. Trimming removed 4 bases from V and 2 bases from J; junction bases left unmatched: 6. The CDR3 protein is CASSIETGGQETQYF. Here the CDR3 DNA reads TGCGCCAGCAGCATAGAGACAGGGGGACAAGAGACCCAGTACTTC.

This chain uses TRBV6-1 with TRBJ2-7; TRBD1 aligns across 11 bases. The V gene's germline CDR1 is MNHNS and CDR2 SASEGT. V was clipped by 3 bases and J by 6 bases; unmatched bases: 4. The CDR3 runs to 14 residues. The CDR3 nucleotides are TGTGCCAGCAGTGAGGACAGGGGGCGCGGCGAGCAGTACTTC. This sequence encodes CASSEDRGRGEQYF.

This chain connects TRBV5-6 to TRBJ1-5, with 9 nucleotides matching TRBD1. The length of the CDR3 is 18 residues. The V gene's germline CDR1 is SGHDT and CDR2 YYEEEE. The V segment lost 0 bases and the J segment 0 bases; nucleotides outside the gene matches: 7. CDR3 nucleotide sequence: TGTGCCAGCAGCTTGGGGGACAGGGACCCTTATAGCAATCAGCCCCAGCATTTT. Its protein product is CASSLGDRDPYSNQPQHF.

This clone was recorded only once. This chain links TRBV6-1 with TRBJ2-7; D remains ambiguous. The CDR3 consists of 14 residues. Trimming took off 8 bases at V and 0 bases at J, with 14 bases between the two ends. The germline CDR1 and CDR2 sequences are MNHNS and SASEGT. The CDR3 spells CASVRLEHSYEQYF. CDR3 nucleotides: TGTGCCAGCGTTCGACTCGAACACTCCTACGAGCAGTACTTC.

J is TRBJ2-3 and V is TRBV9; 7 bases match TRBD2. The CDR3 consists of 15 residues. Germline V gene sequence: CDR1 SGDLS, CDR2 YYNGEE. V gave up 0 bases and J gave up 3 bases; unmatched junction bases: 4. The CDR3 here is CASSVGREKTDTQYF. In DNA form, the CDR3 reads TGTGCCAGCAGCGTAGGGCGGGAGAAGACAGATACGCAGTATTTT.

This chain connects TRBV5-6 to TRBJ2-2; 11 bases agree with TRBD1. Trimming removed 5 bases from V and 6 bases from J; junction bases left unmatched: 6. This CDR3 is built from 15 residues. In germline, CDR1 is SGHDT, CDR2 YYEEEE. For the CDR3, the DNA is TGTGCCAGCAGGGGTGTGGACAGGGGGCCCGGGGAGCTGTTTTTT. This gives the protein CASRGVDRGPGELFF.

V gene TRBV7-9 combines with J gene TRBJ2-2; 8 bases agree with TRBD1. Trimming took 5 bases from V and 4 from J; bases not matched to a gene: 6. CDR3 length equals 15 residues. Germline lookup yields CDR1 SEHNR and CDR2 FQNEAQ (reference sequence). The CDR3 protein is CASSPGQGRTGELFF. The CDR3 DNA follows: TGTGCCAGCAGCCCCGGACAGGGTCGCACCGGGGAGCTGTTTTTT.

The chain combines TRBV5-1 with TRBJ2-5, with a possible D match to TRBD2 (6 bases). CDR3 length: 16 residues. V lost 1 base to trimming and J lost 1 base, with 14 bases between them. Germline V lookup: CDR1 SGHRS, CDR2 YFSETQ. CDR3 residues: CASSLTRGNRQETQYF. The CDR3 bases are TGCGCCAGCAGCTTGACACGCGGGAACCGCCAAGAGACCCAGTACTTC.

This clone was recorded a few times. The chain links TRBV27 to TRBJ2-7; the D gene is possibly TRBD1 (6 bases). The CDR3 spans 16 residues. Trimming took off 3 bases at V and 3 bases at J, with 18 bases between the two ends. CDR1 and CDR2 (germline): MNHEY, SMNVEV (reference sequence). This CDR3 reads CASSFQKPTGHYEQYF. The DNA for the CDR3 is TGTGCCAGCAGTTTCCAAAAGCCTACGGGACACTACGAGCAGTACTTC.

This clone has just one count. The chain combines TRBV5-4 with TRBJ2-5, with D maybe TRBD2 (6 bases). There are 14 residues in the CDR3. V was cut by 5 bases and J by 5 bases, with 16 bases left in between. CDR1 SGHNT and CDR2 YYREEE come from the germline V gene (reference sequence). CDR3 sequence: CASRDSGTGETQYF. CDR3 coding DNA: TGTGCCAGCAGAGATTCCGGGACTGGGGAGACCCAGTACTTC.

This clone came up once. The gene calls are TRBV2 and TRBJ1-5; maybe TRBD1 (6 bases). CDR3 size: 15 residues. The germline V and J ends were trimmed by 1 base and 6 bases, with 13 bases remaining between them. Germline V lookup: CDR1 SNHLY, CDR2 FYNNEI. CDR3 bases: TGTGCCAGCAGTGAAGGCTTCAGGGGTTCTCAGCCCCAGCATTTT. It yields the protein CASSEGFRGSQPQHF.

The chain is built from TRBV18 and TRBJ2-2; 9 bases line up with TRBD2. J was trimmed by 2 bases and V by 6 bases; bases with no gene match: 4. The CDR3 runs 15 residues. Germline-derived CDR1 and CDR2 are KGHSH and LQKENI. CDR3 amino acids: CASSQTSGNTGELFF. The CDR3 DNA is TGTGCCAGCTCGCAGACTAGCGGCAACACCGGGGAGCTGTTTTTT. The variable domain in full, completed from reference TRBV18 and TRBJ2-2, reads NAGVMQNPRHLVRRRGQEARLRCSPMKGHSHVYWYRQLPEEGLKFMVYLQKENIIDESGMPKERFSAEFPKEGPSILRIQQVVRGDSAAYFCASSQTSGNTGELFFGEGSRLTVL.

V usage is TRBV27 and J usage is TRBJ2-7; the D gene is possibly TRBD2 (6 bases). Germline-derived CDR1 and CDR2 are MNHEY and SMNVEV (reference sequence). The CDR3 runs 15 residues. V was pared by 4 bases and J by 3 bases, with 16 bases between. DNA for the CDR3: TGTGCCAGCAGTTCAACCTGGGGGGAAATCTACGAGCAGTACTTC. It encodes CASSSTWGEIYEQYF.

For this clone: The sample holds other DNA sequences that translate to the same CDR3. This chain uses TRBV5-1 with TRBJ2-2; 10 positions match TRBD1. After removal of 0 bases from V and 1 base from J, the junction contained 3 bases not matched to a gene. Germline CDR1 and CDR2: SGHRS and YFSETQ. The CDR3 loop spans 17 amino acids. DNA of the CDR3: TGCGCCAGCAGCTTGGTCCGGACAGGGGGGAACACCGGGGAGCTGTTTTTT. As protein: CASSLVRTGGNTGELFF.

The chain combines TRBV6-5 with TRBJ2-6, with 9 bases matching TRBD1. From germline, CDR1 is MNHEY and CDR2 SVGAGI. J lost 5 bases, V lost 6 bases, and 2 bases had no gene match. The CDR3 has 14 residues. Here the CDR3 DNA reads TGTGCCAGCAGGGGGACAGGGTGGGCCAACGTCCTGACTTTC. This translates into CASRGTGWANVLTF.

The rearrangement joins TRBV29-1 to TRBJ1-2; maybe TRBD1 (6 bases). Trimming took off 8 bases at V and 3 bases at J, with 16 bases between the two ends. Germline CDR1 is SQVTM and CDR2 is ANQGSEA. The CDR3 loop spans 13 amino acids. The CDR3 DNA reads as TGCAGCTGTACAGGGTACGCGGACTATGGCTACACCTTC. This encodes CSCTGYADYGYTF.

V usage is TRBV2 and J usage is TRBJ1-4; D is possibly TRBD1 (5 bases). Trimming took 6 bases from V and 3 from J, leaving 11 bases between them. The CDR3 extends over 14 amino acids. Germline V gene sequence: CDR1 SNHLY, CDR2 FYNNEI. This CDR3 reads CASRIDSSNEKLFF. The CDR3 DNA follows: TGTGCCAGCAGAATAGACAGCTCTAATGAAAAACTGTTTTTT.

This chain connects TRBV11-2 to TRBJ2-4; TRBD2 aligns across 11 bases. V gave up 4 bases and J gave up 3 bases; unmatched junction bases: 5. There are 16 residues in the CDR3. Per germline, CDR1 SGHAT and CDR2 FQNNGV. The CDR3 region is CASSSASGGIKNIQYF. CDR3 bases: TGTGCCAGCAGCTCCGCTAGCGGGGGGATCAAAAACATTCAGTACTTC.

This chain uses TRBV7-2 with TRBJ2-7, with a tentative D call TRBD1 (5 bases). Germline-derived CDR1 and CDR2 are SGHTA and FQGNSA. V gave up 4 bases and J gave up 5 bases, with 15 bases separating them. The CDR3 has 14 residues. The CDR3 sequence is CASSSRAGKHEQYF. The CDR3 coding sequence is TGTGCCAGCAGCTCAAGGGCAGGGAAGCACGAGCAGTACTTC.

The chain is built from TRBV5-1 and TRBJ1-4; D may be TRBD1 (6 bases). The CDR3 length is 14 residues. The germline CDR1 and CDR2 sequences are SGHRS and YFSETQ. Trimming shortened V by 1 base and J by 7 bases, and 11 bases separated the two germline ends. The CDR3 reads CASSLRGSGEKLFF. CDR3 coding DNA: TGCGCCAGCAGCTTGAGGGGGAGCGGTGAAAAACTGTTTTTT.

The CDR3 sequence is CASRAGGAVPDTQYF. CDR3 nucleotide sequence: TGTGCCAGCAGGGCAGGGGGCGCGGTCCCAGATACGCAGTATTTT. V and J are TRBV6-5 and TRBJ2-3; 8 positions agree with TRBD1. This CDR3 comprises 15 residues. With V trimmed by 6 bases and J by 4 bases, 9 bases remained unmatched. Germline values: CDR1 MNHEY, CDR2 SVGAGI.

The J gene is TRBJ2-2, the V gene TRBV6-5, with 8 bases matching TRBD2. J gave up 5 bases and V 6 bases, and 8 bases lay outside the gene matches. The CDR3 consists of 15 residues. Germline-derived CDR1 and CDR2 are MNHEY and SVGAGI. CDR3 region: CASRKAGAGTGELFF. In DNA, the CDR3 is TGTGCCAGCAGGAAAGCGGGGGCTGGAACCGGGGAGCTGTTTTTT.

The chain uses TRBV6-5 and TRBJ1-2; D gene uncertain. This CDR3 has 13 residues. Germline V CDR1 and CDR2: MNHEY, SVGAGI. Trimming removed 4 bases at V and 8 bases at J, with 14 bases between. The CDR3 spells CASSFDGAGGYTF. CDR3 sequence (DNA): TGTGCCAGCAGTTTCGACGGAGCGGGGGGCTACACCTTC.

The chain is built from TRBV18 and TRBJ2-7, with 11 nucleotides matching TRBD2. Germline CDR1 and CDR2: KGHSH and LQKENI. V was clipped by 2 bases and J by 0 bases; unmatched bases: 6. This CDR3 spans 17 amino acids. The CDR3 loop reads CASSPRPSGGISYEQYF. The CDR3 DNA reads TGTGCCAGCTCACCAAGGCCTAGCGGGGGGATCTCCTACGAGCAGTACTTC.

V gene TRBV29-1 combines with J gene TRBJ1-5; TRBD1 matches 11 bases. After removal of 6 bases from V and 6 bases from J, the junction contained 7 bases not matched to a gene. The CDR3 sequence is 14 residues long. Germline lookup yields CDR1 SQVTM and CDR2 ANQGSEA. In DNA, the CDR3 is TGCAGCGTAAGGACAGGGGGCGCGGGTCAGCCCCAGCATTTT. Amino acid sequence: CSVRTGGAGQPQHF.

This chain uses TRBV6-5 with TRBJ1-6; the D gene is possibly TRBD1 (6 bases). The CDR3 sequence is 15 residues long. Germline V gene sequence: CDR1 MNHEY, CDR2 SVGAGI. V was shortened by 6 bases and J by 7 bases, with 16 bases between the two germline ends. The CDR3 reads CASRATGAGNSPLHF. The CDR3 bases are TGTGCCAGCAGAGCGACAGGAGCTGGGAATTCACCCCTCCACTTT.

The sample holds one count of this clone. The chain recombines TRBV23-1 with TRBJ2-1; 9 bases align to TRBD2. TRBV23-1 is marked as an open reading frame, function uncertain. The CDR3 spans 16 residues. V lost 4 bases to trimming and J lost 10 bases; unmatched junction nucleotides: 14. The CDR3 DNA reads as TGCGCCAGCAGTCCTCGACTAGCGGCGCTAAGAGGGGAGCAGTTCTTC. This sequence encodes CASSPRLAALRGEQFF.

V and J are TRBV4-2 and TRBJ1-1; TRBD1 agrees at 8 bases. Germline CDR1 reads LGHNA; CDR2 reads YNFKEQ. V gave up 4 bases and J gave up 0 bases; unmatched junction bases: 13. This CDR3 has 18 residues. CDR3 residues: CASSPGRGQGPMNTEAFF. The CDR3 DNA reads as TGTGCCAGCAGCCCTGGACGCGGACAGGGACCCATGAACACTGAAGCTTTCTTT.